This entry is about one T cell receptor beta chain. It lacks a known antigen. Base qualities are not provided; no much larger clone lies one nucleotide away. This record comes from a study of blood T cell repertoires in COVID-19 (dated by TCRdb to 2019 to 2021). Study-wide context: Collaborator samples came from the United States, Italy and Spain and covered acute and convalescent phases of COVID-19. The prospective study material was composed of cDNA or gDNA derived from T cells, B-cell-depleted T cells, or PBMCs. Subjects who had been exposed to COVID-19, were actively infected with it, or had recovered from it provided the deeply sampled blood TCRbeta repertoires that made up the dataset. A freely available public database, intended as a resource for researchers studying the immune response to SARS-CoV-2, is where the repertoires were released. Samples came from the ongoing ImmuneRACE study (first 160 participants) plus 1,254 subjects from 6 global collaborators. A de-identified subject ID, COVID-19 status, age in years and sex were almost always included in the sample metadata. Where available, HLA class I and class II types were taken from metadata supplied by the sample provider and were not determined by assay-based typing.

TCRbeta CDR3 regions were amplified from genomic DNA using the immunoSEQ Assay, a bias-controlled multiplex PCR. The authors processed their data as follows. Within the assay, amplification of reference gene primers was used to estimate how many nucleated cells each sample contained. To quantify the absolute abundance of each unique TCRbeta CDR3 rearrangement, sequence reads were collapsed and filtered. For each sample, productive Simpson clonality was calculated by taking the square root of Simpson's diversity index across productive rearrangements. TCRdb re-hosts the immuneACCESS table, in-frame sequences only. Its copies lack some clones; in the studies checked, an unresolved V gene accounts for under half of them, and the cause for the rest is not known. That table gives V, J and clone size, and the DNA gave D and trimming. The sample profile shows approximately 240,000 clones; 70% to 85% of them were found once. In total, the top ten clones hold roughly 4% of the sample.

Results the study describes overall, beyond this receptor: The quantity of clinical and demographic metadata differed by source and by participant and was supplied without curation.

Inclusive of the bounding cysteine and phenylalanine, the CDR3 is 14 residues long. The only DNA kept is the CDR3, 42 bases in frame from the first base. V ends up 4 bases short and J 2 bases short, with an unmatched junction base count of 3. The germline V gene supplies CDR1 MDHEN and CDR2 SYDVKM. Each collaborating institution followed its own protocols to collect whole blood in K2EDTA tubes. For TCRbeta analysis, collaborator samples were shipped as frozen whole blood, as isolated PBMCs, or as DNA extracted from either sample type. The sequenced sample was peripheral blood. This receptor chain uses TRBV28 and TRBJ1-1, and 8 junctional nucleotides match TRBD1. The TCR sequence derives from a woman in her 40s with active or convalescent COVID-19. Here the CDR3 is given as CASSSGGRNTEAFF. At the DNA level, the sequence is TGTGCCAGCAGTTCAGGGGGCAGAAACACTGAAGCTTTCTTT.